This entry concerns a single T cell receptor beta chain. The data are from a study of blood T cell repertoires in COVID-19. About the research overall: Whether acute or convalescent, the COVID-19 samples came from the United States, Italy and Spain. T cells, B-cell-depleted T cells, or PBMCs provided the cDNA or gDNA that served as material.

The CDR3 has 14 residues. The V and J ends lost 6 bases and 0 bases respectively, with 12 bases between them. Germline-derived CDR1 and CDR2 are SNHLY and FYNNEI. Per the original methods: Quantification of nucleated cells was approximated via reference gene primer amplification. Sequencing was performed with immunoSEQ multiplex PCR; in TCRdb, only in-frame clones are kept and a portion is missing. V and J calls and clone size follow that table, whereas D and trimming were derived from the DNA. Of roughly 250,000 clones listed, nearly 85% are singletons. The sample was peripheral blood. This sequence originates from a human donor in a cohort sampled during active COVID-19. V is TRBV2 and J is TRBJ2-7, with D possibly TRBD1 on 6 matching bases. The CDR3 DNA reads as TGTGCCAGCAGCCTGACAGGTACCTCCTACGAGCAGTACTTC. Its protein is CASSLTGTSYEQYF. Together with reference TRBV2 and TRBJ2-7, the CDR3 gives the full variable domain: EPEVTQTPSHQVTQMGQEVILRCVPISNHLYFYWYRQILGQKVEFLVSFYNNEISEKSEIFDDQFSVERPDGSNFTLKIRSTKLEDSAMYFCASSLTGTSYEQYFGPGTRLTVT.